This is a list of T cell receptor beta chains from one sample in a study of identical twins. Each CDR3 protein is one row after TCRdb ran MiXCR on the 5' RACE reads. The top ten clones hold around 7.1% of a sample with around 290,000 distinct CDR3 sequences, 8% to 9.5% of them seen once. The data were also submitted as part of a second study, on yellow fever vaccine responses in identical twins.

Sequencing was done on a sample of CD8+ T cells sorted from blood. Receptors originate from a woman under 30 in good health. CDR3s leave out the opening cysteine and the closing phenylalanine or tryptophan. Each record gives: clone size, J gene, V gene, D gene, CDR3 protein. The D gene is left open where the match is weak. Clone sizes are given selectively: once, few, many, or a class where the clone is expanded.

abundance: many; j_gene: TRBJ1-3; v_gene: TRBV12-3/TRBV12-4; d_gene: NA; CDR3aa: ASNYGNTIY
abundance: few; j_gene: TRBJ2-7; v_gene: TRBV5-1; d_gene: TRBD1; CDR3aa: ASSWTGSEQY
abundance: NA; j_gene: TRBJ2-1; v_gene: TRBV20-1; d_gene: NA; CDR3aa: SASDRPSRGDEQF
abundance: few; j_gene: TRBJ2-3; v_gene: TRBV27; d_gene: TRBD2; CDR3aa: ASSLAGTMSTTDTQY
abundance: many; j_gene: TRBJ2-5; v_gene: TRBV10-3; d_gene: NA; CDR3aa: AISGTGALETQY
abundance: few; j_gene: TRBJ1-6; v_gene: TRBV6-1; d_gene: NA; CDR3aa: ASRMSYNSPLH
abundance: many; j_gene: TRBJ2-1; v_gene: TRBV13; d_gene: TRBD2; CDR3aa: ASSATTSSGAYKYNEQF
abundance: many; j_gene: TRBJ2-7; v_gene: TRBV7-9; d_gene: NA; CDR3aa: ASSPSGAQEQY
abundance: NA; j_gene: TRBJ2-5; v_gene: TRBV20-1; d_gene: TRBD2; CDR3aa: SARWTSESETQY
abundance: few; j_gene: TRBJ1-4; v_gene: TRBV7-8; d_gene: NA; CDR3aa: ASSSPQWTNEKLF
abundance: few; j_gene: TRBJ2-3; v_gene: TRBV4-2; d_gene: TRBD2; CDR3aa: ASSQAVAGVGDTQY
abundance: many; j_gene: TRBJ2-7; v_gene: TRBV20-1; d_gene: TRBD2; CDR3aa: SARELGGPSYEQY
abundance: NA; j_gene: TRBJ1-2; v_gene: TRBV29-1; d_gene: TRBD1; CDR3aa: SVAGTGSNYGYT
abundance: few; j_gene: TRBJ1-1; v_gene: TRBV15; d_gene: NA; CDR3aa: ATSSFSGTEAF
abundance: many; j_gene: TRBJ2-1; v_gene: TRBV29-1; d_gene: TRBD2; CDR3aa: SVVIEGLDWYNEQF
abundance: few; j_gene: TRBJ2-1; v_gene: TRBV6-2/TRBV6-3; d_gene: TRBD2; CDR3aa: ASGPIWGTSGPSSYNEQF
abundance: many; j_gene: TRBJ2-1; v_gene: TRBV4-2; d_gene: TRBD2; CDR3aa: ASSHSTSGSNEQF